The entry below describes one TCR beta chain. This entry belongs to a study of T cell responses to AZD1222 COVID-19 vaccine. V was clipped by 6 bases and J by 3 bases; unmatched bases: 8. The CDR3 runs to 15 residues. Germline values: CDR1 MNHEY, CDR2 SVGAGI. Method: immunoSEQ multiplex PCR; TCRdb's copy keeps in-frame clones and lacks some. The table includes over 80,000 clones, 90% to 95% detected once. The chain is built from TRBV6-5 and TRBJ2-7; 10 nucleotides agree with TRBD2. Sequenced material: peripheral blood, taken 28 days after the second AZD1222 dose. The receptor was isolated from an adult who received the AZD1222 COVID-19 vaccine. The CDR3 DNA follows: TGTGCCAGCAGGGCAGGACTAGCGGATGGCTACGAGCAGTACTTC. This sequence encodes CASRAGLADGYEQYF.